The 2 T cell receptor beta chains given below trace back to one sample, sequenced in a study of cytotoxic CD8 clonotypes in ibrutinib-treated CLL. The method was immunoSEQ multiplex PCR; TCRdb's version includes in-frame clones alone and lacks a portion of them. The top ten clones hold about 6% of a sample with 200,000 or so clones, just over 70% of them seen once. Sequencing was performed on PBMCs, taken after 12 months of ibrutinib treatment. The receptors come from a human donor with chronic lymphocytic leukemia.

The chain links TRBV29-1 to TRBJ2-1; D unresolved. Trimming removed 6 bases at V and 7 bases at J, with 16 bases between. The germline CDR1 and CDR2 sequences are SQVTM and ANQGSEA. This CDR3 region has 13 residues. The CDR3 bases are TGCAGCGTACACTCTAGGTTCCGGAATGAGCAGTTCTTC. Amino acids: CSVHSRFRNEQFF.

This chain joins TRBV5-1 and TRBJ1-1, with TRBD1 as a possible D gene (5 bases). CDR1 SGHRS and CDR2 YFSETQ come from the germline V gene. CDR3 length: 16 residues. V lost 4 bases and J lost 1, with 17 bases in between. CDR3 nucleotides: TGCGCCAGCAGCCCACCGTTGCTGGGGGAGAACACTGAAGCTTTCTTT. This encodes CASSPPLLGENTEAFF.